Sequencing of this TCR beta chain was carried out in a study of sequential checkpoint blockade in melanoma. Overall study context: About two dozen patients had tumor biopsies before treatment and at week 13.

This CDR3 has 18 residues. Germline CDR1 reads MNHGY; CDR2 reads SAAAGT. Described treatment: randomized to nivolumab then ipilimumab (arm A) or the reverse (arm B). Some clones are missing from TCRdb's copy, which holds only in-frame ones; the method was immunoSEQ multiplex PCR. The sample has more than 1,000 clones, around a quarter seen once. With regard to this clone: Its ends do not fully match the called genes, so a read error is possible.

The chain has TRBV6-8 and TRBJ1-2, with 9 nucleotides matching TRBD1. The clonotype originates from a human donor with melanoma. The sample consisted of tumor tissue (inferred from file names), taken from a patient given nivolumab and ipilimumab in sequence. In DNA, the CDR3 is TGTGCCAGCAGTGGAAGGGGGATAATAGGGACAGGGAACTCTGGCTACACCTTC. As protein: CASSGRGIIGTGNSGYTF.